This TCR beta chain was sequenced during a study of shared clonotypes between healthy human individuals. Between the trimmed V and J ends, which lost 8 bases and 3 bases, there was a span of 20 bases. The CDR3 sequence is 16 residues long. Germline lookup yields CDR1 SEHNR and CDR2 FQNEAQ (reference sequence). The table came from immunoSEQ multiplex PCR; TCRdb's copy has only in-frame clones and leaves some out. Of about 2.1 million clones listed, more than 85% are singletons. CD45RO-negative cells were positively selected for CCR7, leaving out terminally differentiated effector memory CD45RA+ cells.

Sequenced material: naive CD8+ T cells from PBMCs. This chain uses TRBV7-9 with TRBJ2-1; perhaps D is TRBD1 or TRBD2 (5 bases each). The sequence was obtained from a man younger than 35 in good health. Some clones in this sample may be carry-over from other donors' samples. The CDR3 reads CASALSGPEYYNEQFF. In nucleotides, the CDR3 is TGTGCCAGCGCTCTGTCGGGACCCGAGTACTACAATGAGCAGTTCTTC.